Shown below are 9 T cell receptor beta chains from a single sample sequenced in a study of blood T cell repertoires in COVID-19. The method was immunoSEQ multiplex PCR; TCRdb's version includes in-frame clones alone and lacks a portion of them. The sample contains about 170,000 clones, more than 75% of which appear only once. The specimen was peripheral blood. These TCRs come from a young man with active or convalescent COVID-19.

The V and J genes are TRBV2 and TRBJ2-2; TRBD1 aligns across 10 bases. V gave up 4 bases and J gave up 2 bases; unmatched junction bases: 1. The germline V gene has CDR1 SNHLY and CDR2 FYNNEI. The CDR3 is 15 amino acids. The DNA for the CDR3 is TGTGCCAGCAGTGGACAGGGGGCAAACACCGGGGAGCTGTTTTTT. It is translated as CASSGQGANTGELFF.

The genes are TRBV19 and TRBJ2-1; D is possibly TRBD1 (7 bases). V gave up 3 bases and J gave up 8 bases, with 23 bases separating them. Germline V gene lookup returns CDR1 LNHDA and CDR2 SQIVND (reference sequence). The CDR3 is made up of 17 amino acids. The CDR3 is CASSMNRWRAGGHEQFF. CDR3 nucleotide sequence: TGTGCCAGTAGTATGAATCGGTGGAGGGCAGGGGGGCATGAGCAGTTCTTC.

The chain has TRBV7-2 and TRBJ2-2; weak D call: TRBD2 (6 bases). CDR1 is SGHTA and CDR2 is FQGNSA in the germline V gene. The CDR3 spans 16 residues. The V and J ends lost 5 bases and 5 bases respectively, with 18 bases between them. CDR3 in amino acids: CASSLVGGKGTGELFF. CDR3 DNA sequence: TGTGCCAGCAGCCTAGTTGGGGGGAAGGGGACCGGGGAGCTGTTTTTT.

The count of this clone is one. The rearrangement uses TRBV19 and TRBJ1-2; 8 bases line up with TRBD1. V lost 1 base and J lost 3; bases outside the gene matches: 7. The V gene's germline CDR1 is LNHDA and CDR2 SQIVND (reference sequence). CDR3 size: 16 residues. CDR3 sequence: CASSIGGQGGDYGYTF. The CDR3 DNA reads TGTGCCAGTAGTATAGGAGGACAGGGTGGGGACTATGGCTACACCTTC.

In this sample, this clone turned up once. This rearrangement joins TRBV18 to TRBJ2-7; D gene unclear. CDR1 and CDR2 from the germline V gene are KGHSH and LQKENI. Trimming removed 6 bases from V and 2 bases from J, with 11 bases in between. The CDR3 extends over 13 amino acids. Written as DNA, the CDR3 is TGTGCCAGCTCCCGACCAGGCACCTACGAGCAGTACGTC. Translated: CASSRPGTYEQYV.

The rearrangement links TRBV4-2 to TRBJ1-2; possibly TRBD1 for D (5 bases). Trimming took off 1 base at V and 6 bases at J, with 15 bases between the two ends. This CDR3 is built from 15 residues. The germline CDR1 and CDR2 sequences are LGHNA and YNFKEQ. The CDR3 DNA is TGTGCCAGCAGCCAAGTATCGCTGGACAATGATGGCTACACCTTC. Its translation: CASSQVSLDNDGYTF.

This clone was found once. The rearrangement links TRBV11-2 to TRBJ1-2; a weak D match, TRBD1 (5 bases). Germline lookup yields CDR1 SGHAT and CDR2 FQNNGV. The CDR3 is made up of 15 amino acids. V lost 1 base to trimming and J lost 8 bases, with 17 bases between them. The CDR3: CASSLALSGGEGYTF. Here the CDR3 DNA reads TGTGCCAGCAGCTTAGCCCTCTCGGGGGGAGAAGGCTACACCTTC.

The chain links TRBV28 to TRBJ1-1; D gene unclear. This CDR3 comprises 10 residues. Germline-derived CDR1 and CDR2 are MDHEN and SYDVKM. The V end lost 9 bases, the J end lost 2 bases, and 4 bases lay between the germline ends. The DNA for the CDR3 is TGTGCCAGTTATAACACTGAAGCTTTCTTT. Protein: CASYNTEAFF.

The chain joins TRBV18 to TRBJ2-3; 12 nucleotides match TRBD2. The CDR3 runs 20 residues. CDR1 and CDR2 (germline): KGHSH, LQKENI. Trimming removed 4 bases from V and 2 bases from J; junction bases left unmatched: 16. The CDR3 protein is CASSRLALAGGPSYTDTQYF. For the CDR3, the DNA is TGTGCCAGCTCACGACTAGCCCTAGCGGGAGGGCCTTCATACACAGATACGCAGTATTTT.